This is a list of T cell receptor beta chains from one sample in a study of blood T cell repertoires in COVID-19. The repertoire was sequenced with immunoSEQ multiplex PCR; TCRdb's copy has only in-frame clones and lacks some. The table records 110,000 to 150,000 clones, about 85% of them present only once. Material for sequencing was peripheral blood. These TCRs come from a human donor in a cohort sampled during active COVID-19. The CDR3 runs from the conserved cysteine through the conserved F or W. The order of the fields is clone size, J gene, D gene, V gene, CDR3 DNA, CDR3 protein. A D gene is named only where the DNA matches it firmly. Not every row has a clone size; where given, it reads once, few, many or a size class.

- | TRBJ2-7 | TRBD1 | TRBV6-5 | TGTGCCAGCAGTCGGACAGGGGCGTACAACGAGCAGTACTTC | CASSRTGAYNEQYF
once | TRBJ2-1 | - | TRBV11-2 | TGTGCCAGCATCCATCCCCCAGACAATGAGCAGTTCTTC | CASIHPPDNEQFF
- | TRBJ1-1 | - | TRBV7-6 | TGTGCCAGCAGCTTAAAAGCGGGGACGAACACTGAAGCTTTCTTT | CASSLKAGTNTEAFF
- | TRBJ1-1 | TRBD1 | TRBV25-1 | TGTGCCAGCAGTGGCCAGACAGGGTTTACTGAAGCTTTCTTT | CASSGQTGFTEAFF
- | TRBJ2-3 | - | TRBV5-1 | TGCGCCAGCAGCTTGGAGGACATTTCCACAGATACGCAGTATTTT | CASSLEDISTDTQYF
- | TRBJ1-4 | TRBD1 | TRBV18 | TGTGCCAGCTCACCATCGGAACGACAGGGATGGGTAAAACTGTTTTTT | CASSPSERQGWVKLFF
- | TRBJ2-3 | - | TRBV7-2 | TGTGCCAGCAGTCCCGACAGATCCACAGATACGCAGTATTTT | CASSPDRSTDTQYF
few | TRBJ1-6 | TRBD1 | TRBV9 | TGTGCCAGCAGCGCTGGACAGGTCAATTCACCCCTCCACTTT | CASSAGQVNSPLHF
- | TRBJ1-5 | - | TRBV28 | TGTGCCAGCAGTTTACTGGCAGGTCAGCCCCAGCATTTT | CASSLLAGQPQHF
- | TRBJ1-1 | TRBD1 | TRBV27 | TGTGCCAGCAGCCCCGGGACAGGGGGTGCTGGCACTGAAGCTTTCTTT | CASSPGTGGAGTEAFF
- | TRBJ1-2 | TRBD1 | TRBV28 | TGTGCCAGCAGCCCCCCAGGGGGCGCCGGCCCCTATGGCTACACCTTC | CASSPPGGAGPYGYTF
once | TRBJ1-2 | - | TRBV20-1 | TGCAGTGCTGGCCGGACAGATGGCTACACCTTC | CSAGRTDGYTF
- | TRBJ2-5 | TRBD2 | TRBV9 | TGTGCCAGCAGCGTAGGACTGACTAGCGGGAACCAAGAGACCCAGTACTTC | CASSVGLTSGNQETQYF
few | TRBJ1-3 | TRBD1 | TRBV5-1 | TGCGCCAGCAGCCGGACAGGCTCCCAGTCTGGAAACACCATATATTTT | CASSRTGSQSGNTIYF
- | TRBJ1-3 | - | TRBV5-4 | TGTGCCAGCAGCTTAGGGGGGGCAGGGGCTGGAAACACCATATATTTT | CASSLGGAGAGNTIYF
- | TRBJ2-3 | TRBD2 | TRBV30 | TGTGCCGGAAACGGAGGGACTAGCGGGAGGGATGATACGCAGTATTTT | CAGNGGTSGRDDTQYF
- | TRBJ1-5 | - | TRBV18 | TGTGCCAGCTCGCTCACAGATAGCAATCAGCCCCAGCATTTT | CASSLTDSNQPQHF
- | TRBJ1-4 | - | TRBV16 | TGTGCCAGCAGCCAAAAGGGGGCAACTAATGAAAAACTGTTTTTT | CASSQKGATNEKLFF
- | TRBJ1-4 | - | TRBV11-2 | TGTGCCAGCAGCCAAGGGACATACAATGAAAAACTGTTTTTT | CASSQGTYNEKLFF
- | TRBJ1-5 | - | TRBV19 | TGTGCCAGTAGTCACTCTGAGGTGAGTTGGAGCAATCAGCCCCAGCATTTT | CASSHSEVSWSNQPQHF
- | TRBJ2-7 | TRBD1 | TRBV6-5 | TGTGCCAGCAGCGGTATCGGGACAGAGTTCTACGAGCAGTACTTC | CASSGIGTEFYEQYF
few | TRBJ2-3 | TRBD1 | TRBV7-6 | TGTGCCAGCAGTTCCACAGGGGATCCCTACACAGATACGCAGTATTTT | CASSSTGDPYTDTQYF
- | TRBJ1-2 | - | TRBV5-1 | TGCGCCAGCAGCTTGGACAGAAACTATGGCTACACCTTC | CASSLDRNYGYTF
once | TRBJ1-5 | TRBD1 | TRBV5-6 | TGTGCCAGCAGCTGGACCTCAGGGGGCGGATATCAGCCCCAGCATTTT | CASSWTSGGGYQPQHF
- | TRBJ2-1 | TRBD2 | TRBV4-3 | TGCGCCAGCAGCCAAGTGTCTAGCGGTCACAATGAGCAGTTCTTC | CASSQVSSGHNEQFF
- | TRBJ2-3 | - | TRBV4-3 | TGCGCCAGCAGCCAAGGAGCTCTAGCGACAGATACGCAGTATTTT | CASSQGALATDTQYF
- | TRBJ2-7 | TRBD1 | TRBV7-2 | TGTGCCAGCAGTCCCGGACAGGGGATAGACGAGCAGTACTTC | CASSPGQGIDEQYF
- | TRBJ2-2 | TRBD2 | TRBV7-6 | TGTGCCAGCAGCTTACAGGGACTAGCGGTGGCCGGGGAGCTGTTTTTT | CASSLQGLAVAGELFF
- | TRBJ2-4 | TRBD2 | TRBV12-3/TRBV12-4 | TGTGCCAGCAGCTCCCGGGGACTAGCGGCCTTC | CASSSRGLAAF
- | TRBJ2-1 | - | TRBV9 | TGTGCCAGCAGCGCAAGCGGGTTCTCCTACAATGAGCAGTTCTTC | CASSASGFSYNEQFF
- | TRBJ2-2 | - | TRBV27 | TGTGCCAGCAGCCGGACGGGGGTATTCCTCAACACCGGGGAGCTGTTTTTT | CASSRTGVFLNTGELFF
- | TRBJ2-1 | - | TRBV14 | TGTGCCAGCAGCCAGGACCCGCGGGGAAAGTTCTTC | CASSQDPRGKFF